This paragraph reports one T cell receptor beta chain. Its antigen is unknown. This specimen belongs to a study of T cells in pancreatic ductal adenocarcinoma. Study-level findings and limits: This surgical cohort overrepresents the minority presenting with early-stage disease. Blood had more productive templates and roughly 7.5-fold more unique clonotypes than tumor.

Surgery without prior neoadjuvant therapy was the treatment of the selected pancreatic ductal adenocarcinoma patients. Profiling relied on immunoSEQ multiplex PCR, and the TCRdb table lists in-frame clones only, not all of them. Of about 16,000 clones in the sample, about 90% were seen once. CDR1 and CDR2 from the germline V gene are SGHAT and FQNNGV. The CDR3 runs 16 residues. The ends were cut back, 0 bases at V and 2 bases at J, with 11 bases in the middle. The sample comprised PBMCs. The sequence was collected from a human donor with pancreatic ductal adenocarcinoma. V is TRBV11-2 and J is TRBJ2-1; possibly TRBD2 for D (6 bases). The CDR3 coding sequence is TGTGCCAGCAGCTTAGATATCCGGGGGACCTACAATGAGCAGTTCTTC. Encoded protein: CASSLDIRGTYNEQFF.